These 11 T cell receptor beta chains originate from one sample sequenced in a study of shared clonotypes between healthy human individuals. Profiling relied on immunoSEQ multiplex PCR, and the TCRdb table lists in-frame clones only, not all of them. The sample shows over a million clones, roughly 96% of them seen only once. Sequences were obtained from naive CD4+ T cells sorted from blood. Subset indicated: CD45RA+ positively selected. Receptor source: a man younger than 40 in good health.

The chain joins TRBV20-1 to TRBJ2-2; D gene uncertain. In germline, CDR1 is DFQATT, CDR2 SNEGSKA (reference sequence). The CDR3 contains 10 residues. Trimming cost V 7 bases and J 5 bases, with 5 bases left between them. For the CDR3, the DNA is TGCAGTGTCCTAACCGGGGAGCTGTTTTTT. Protein sequence: CSVLTGELFF.

The rearrangement joins TRBV5-4 to TRBJ2-3; possible D gene TRBD2, 7 bases. The CDR3 covers 16 residues. Germline V gives CDR1 SGHNT, CDR2 YYREEE (reference sequence). The V gene lost 0 bases and the J gene lost 2 bases, with 13 bases spanning the gap. The CDR3 sequence: CASSLAAGDYTDTQYF. The CDR3 DNA follows: TGTGCCAGCAGCTTGGCCGCAGGGGACTACACAGATACGCAGTATTTT. The entire variable domain, with the rest obtained from reference TRBV5-4 and TRBJ2-3, is as follows: ETGVTQSPTHLIKTRGQQVTLRCSSQSGHNTVSWYQQALGQGPQFIFQYYREEENGRGNFPPRFSGLQFPNYSSELNVNALELDDSALYLCASSLAAGDYTDTQYFGPGTRLTVL.

The gene calls are TRBV7-3 and TRBJ2-2, with TRBD1 as a possible D gene (5 bases). The germline CDR1 and CDR2 sequences are SGHTA and FQGTGA. Trimming stripped 5 bases from V and 3 bases from J, with 10 bases between. The length of the CDR3 is 14 residues. This CDR3 is CASSELRDTGELFF. CDR3 nucleotides: TGTGCCAGCAGCGAGCTCAGGGACACCGGGGAGCTGTTTTTT. The full variable domain, in which reference TRBV7-3 and TRBJ2-2 provide the parts outside the CDR3, is GAGVSQTPSNKVTEKGKYVELRCDPISGHTALYWYRQSLGQGPEFLIYFQGTGAADDSGLPNDRFFAVRPEGSVSTLKIQRTERGDSAVYLCASSELRDTGELFFGEGSRLTVL.

The gene calls are TRBV29-1 and TRBJ2-2; D remains ambiguous. CDR3 size: 14 residues. V lost 2 bases and J lost 5, with 12 bases in between. In germline, CDR1 is SQVTM, CDR2 ANQGSEA. CDR3 in DNA: TGCAGCGTTGAAATTCCTCACAAAACCGGGGAGCTGTTTTTT. It is translated as CSVEIPHKTGELFF.

The chain is built from TRBV2 and TRBJ1-5; D not certain. The V gene lost 9 bases and the J gene lost 6 bases, with 18 bases spanning the gap. CDR1 and CDR2 (germline): SNHLY, FYNNEI. The CDR3 is 14 residues long. The CDR3 DNA is TGTGCCAGTGCTTGGATTGCCACGGGTCAGCCCCAGCATTTT. Its protein is CASAWIATGQPQHF. Combining the CDR3 with reference TRBV2 and TRBJ1-5 gives the whole variable domain EPEVTQTPSHQVTQMGQEVILRCVPISNHLYFYWYRQILGQKVEFLVSFYNNEISEKSEIFDDQFSVERPDGSNFTLKIRSTKLEDSAMYFCASAWIATGQPQHFGDGTRLSIL.

The CDR3 sequence: CASSLTSAGGTYNEQFF. DNA of the CDR3: TGCGCCAGCAGCCTAACCTCAGCGGGAGGCACCTACAATGAGCAGTTCTTC. V is TRBV4-1 and J is TRBJ2-1; the match to TRBD2 covers 9 bases. J gave up 2 bases and V 4 bases, and 9 bases lay outside the gene matches. This CDR3 contains 17 residues. Per the germline V gene, CDR1 is MGHRA and CDR2 is YSYEKL.

The table lists this clone with a count of one. The chain uses TRBV15 and TRBJ1-1; D gene unclear. There are 13 residues in the CDR3. Germline V gene data show CDR1 as LNHNV and CDR2 as YYDKDF (reference sequence). V lost 1 base and J 10 bases, leaving 13 bases between the germline ends. CDR3: CATSRGVPEGAFF. The CDR3 region has the DNA TGTGCCACCAGCAGAGGGGTCCCCGAGGGAGCTTTCTTT.

J is TRBJ2-5 and V is TRBV2; the D gene is possibly TRBD1 (6 bases). CDR3 length: 13 amino acids. V lost 6 bases and J lost 5, with 13 bases in between. Germline V gene sequence: CDR1 SNHLY, CDR2 FYNNEI. The CDR3 sequence: CASSARTVETQYF. The CDR3 DNA reads TGTGCCAGCAGCGCTAGGACAGTGGAGACCCAGTACTTC.

This sequence joins TRBV27 and TRBJ1-2; TRBD1 agrees at 7 bases. Per germline, CDR1 MNHEY and CDR2 SMNVEV (reference sequence). J gave up 10 bases and V 5 bases, and 13 bases lay outside the gene matches. The CDR3 length is 14 residues. CDR3 sequence reads: CASSLRGGLFDYTF. The CDR3 DNA reads TGTGCCAGCAGTCTTAGAGGGGGCTTGTTTGACTACACCTTC.

This clone has only one observation. The rearrangement joins TRBV27 to TRBJ1-5; D not resolved. Trimming stripped 5 bases from V and 3 bases from J, with 8 bases between. The CDR3 contains 13 residues. CDR1 MNHEY and CDR2 SMNVEV come from the germline V gene (reference sequence). Here the CDR3 reads CASSSMSNQPQHF. The CDR3 bases are TGTGCCAGCAGTAGCATGTCCAATCAGCCCCAGCATTTT.

The chain employs TRBV10-2 and TRBJ2-7; D is perhaps TRBD1 or TRBD2 (5 bases each). CDR1 is WSHSY and CDR2 is SAAADI in the germline V gene. Trimming pared 6 bases from V and 2 bases from J, leaving 20 bases between. The CDR3 is 16 residues long. CDR3 in amino acids: CASRSISGTTAYEQYF. The CDR3 DNA follows: TGCGCCAGCAGATCCATTTCCGGGACCACGGCCTACGAGCAGTACTTC.